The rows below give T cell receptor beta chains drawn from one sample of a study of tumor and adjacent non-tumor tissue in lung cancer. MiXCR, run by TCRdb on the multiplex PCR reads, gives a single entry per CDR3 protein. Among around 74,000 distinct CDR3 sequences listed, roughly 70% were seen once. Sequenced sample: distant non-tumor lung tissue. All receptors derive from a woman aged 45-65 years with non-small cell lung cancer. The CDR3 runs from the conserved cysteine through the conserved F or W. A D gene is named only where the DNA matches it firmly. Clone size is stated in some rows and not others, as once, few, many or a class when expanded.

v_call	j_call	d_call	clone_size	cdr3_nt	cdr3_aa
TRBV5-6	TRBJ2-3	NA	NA	TGTGCCAGCAGCTTCTCTTTGGAAACGCGGTATTTT	CASSFSLETRYF
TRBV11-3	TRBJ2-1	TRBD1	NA	TGTGACAGCAGCCGACAATTTAGGGGGCATGACATTGAGCAGTTCTTC	CDSSRQFRGHDIEQFF
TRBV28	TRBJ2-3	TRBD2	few	TGTGCCAGCAGCCGGACTAGCGGCTACAAAGATACGCAGTATTTT	CASSRTSGYKDTQYF
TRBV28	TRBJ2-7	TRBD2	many	TGTGCCAGCGGAGGGGGACTAGCGGGAGCCTACGAGCAGTACTTC	CASGGGLAGAYEQYF
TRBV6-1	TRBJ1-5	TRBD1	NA	TGTGCCAGTAGTTACCTGGACAGGGTGCATCAGCCCCAGCATTTT	CASSYLDRVHQPQHF
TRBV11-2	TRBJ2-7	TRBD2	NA	TGTGCCAGCAGCCCTTGGGCTAGCGGTTCCTTCATACAGTACTTC	CASSPWASGSFIQYF
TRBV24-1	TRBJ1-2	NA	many	TGTGCCACCAGTGACCCACCGGACTATGGCTACACCTTC	CATSDPPDYGYTF
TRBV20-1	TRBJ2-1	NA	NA	TGCAGTGCTCCCCGTACAGGAGGCGTATACGAGCAGTTCTTC	CSAPRTGGVYEQFF
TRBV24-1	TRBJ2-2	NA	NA	TGTGCCACCAGTGATTTACGGGGAATTACCGGGGAGCTGTTTTTT	CATSDLRGITGELFF
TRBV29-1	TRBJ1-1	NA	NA	TGCAGCGGAGGTGGGGCAGGGCACACTGGAGCTTTCTTT	CSGGGAGHTGAFF
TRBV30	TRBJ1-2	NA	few	TGTGCCTGGAGTTCGGGGTTCTATTCTGGCTACACCTTC	CAWSSGFYSGYTF
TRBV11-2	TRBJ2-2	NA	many	TGTGCCAGCGCCTCCTTCGACACCGGGGAGCTGTTTTTT	CASASFDTGELFF
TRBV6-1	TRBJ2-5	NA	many	TGTGCCAGCAGTGAAGAGGGTAGGAGCGTCAGGGGGGCCCAGTACTTC	CASSEEGRSVRGAQYF
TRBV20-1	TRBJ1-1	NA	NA	TGCAGTGCCACTATTCCGGGGGGTCGGGACACTGAAGCTTTCTTT	CSATIPGGRDTEAFF
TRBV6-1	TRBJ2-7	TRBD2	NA	TGTGCCAACACCGGGACTAGATCCGACATCTACGAGCAGTACTTC	CANTGTRSDIYEQYF
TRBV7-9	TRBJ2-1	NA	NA	TGTGCCAGCAGCTCCCACTACCGTGAGCAGTTCTTC	CASSSHYREQFF
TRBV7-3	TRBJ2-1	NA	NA	TGTGCCAGCAGCGTATACCCTTCGAGCTCCTACAATGAGCAGTTCTTC	CASSVYPSSSYNEQFF
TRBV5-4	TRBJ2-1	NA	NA	TGCGCCAGCAGCTTCGACCAGGACTATGCCTACAATGAGCAGTTCTTC	CASSFDQDYAYNEQFF
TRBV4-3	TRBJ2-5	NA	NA	TGCGCCAGCATCCAAGATTTGATAGCCGCAAACCCAGGGGAGACCCATTACTTC	CASIQDLIAANPGETHYF
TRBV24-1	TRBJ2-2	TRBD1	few	TGTGCCACCCAGACAGGGTACACCGGGGAGCTGTTTTTT	CATQTGYTGELFF